The rows below give T cell receptor beta chains drawn from one sample of a study of cytomegalovirus exposure and HLA in healthy donors. Clones were read by immunoSEQ multiplex PCR, and TCRdb kept only the in-frame ones, dropping some. The sample lists roughly 100,000 clones, 78% seen once, with 1.5% to 2% in the top ten. The sample taken for sequencing was PBMCs. These receptor sequences come from a woman in her forties in good health and CMV-seronegative. Each CDR3 is given with its conserved first and last residue. D genes are given only for firm matches. The size entry is marked missing in some rows and otherwise reads once, few, many or a size class.

size,D,V,J,CDR3,DNA
.,.,TRBV7-9,TRBJ2-7,CASSLSGASGYEQYF,TGTGCCAGCAGCTTATCTGGGGCGTCAGGCTACGAGCAGTACTTC
few,TRBD1,TRBV6-6,TRBJ2-2,CASSSRTGYTGELFF,TGTGCCAGCAGTTCTAGGACAGGTTACACCGGGGAGCTGTTTTTT
.,.,TRBV27,TRBJ1-1,CASSRRGYTEAFF,TGTGCCAGCTCCCGGAGGGGTTACACTGAAGCTTTCTTT
.,TRBD1,TRBV2,TRBJ2-6,CASSVEGRGRAGANVLTF,TGTGCCAGCAGTGTAGAGGGCAGGGGGCGCGCTGGGGCCAACGTCCTGACTTTC
few,.,TRBV15,TRBJ2-5,CATGLPAETQYF,TGTGCCACCGGGCTCCCGGCGGAGACCCAGTACTTC
.,.,TRBV21-1,TRBJ2-7,CASSMRVTSYEQYF,TGTGCCAGCAGCATGAGGGTGACTTCCTACGAGCAGTACTTC
.,TRBD1,TRBV27,TRBJ1-1,CASSLYSGGTEAFF,TGTGCCAGCAGTTTATATTCAGGGGGCACTGAAGCTTTCTTT
.,TRBD1,TRBV7-3,TRBJ2-2,CASSPGTGGPAELFF,TGTGCCAGCAGCCCCGGGACAGGGGGGCCAGCGGAGCTGTTTTTT
.,TRBD2,TRBV15,TRBJ2-3,CATSRDGDYSSTDTQYF,TGTGCCACCAGCAGAGATGGGGACTACTCAAGCACAGATACGCAGTATTTT
.,.,TRBV15,TRBJ2-3,CATSRVAGISTDTQYF,TGTGCCACCAGCAGAGTTGCGGGTATAAGCACAGATACGCAGTATTTT
.,TRBD2,TRBV27,TRBJ2-2,CASSPRLAGAPGELFF,TGTGCCAGCAGTCCCAGACTAGCGGGAGCCCCCGGGGAGCTGTTTTTT
.,TRBD1,TRBV27,TRBJ2-7,CASSPRGLYDEQYF,TGTGCCAGCAGCCCCAGGGGGCTGTACGACGAGCAGTACTTC
.,.,TRBV6-4,TRBJ1-4,CASSDSDRPPTNEKLFF,TGTGCCAGCAGTGACTCTGACAGGCCACCAACTAATGAAAAACTGTTTTTT
.,TRBD2,TRBV7-8,TRBJ2-3,CASSLTGLAAEYYYF,TGTGCCAGCAGCTTGACGGGACTAGCGGCTGAGTATTACTATTTT
.,TRBD2,TRBV5-1,TRBJ2-1,CASRPFPGAGVGNEQFF,TGCGCCAGCAGGCCTTTTCCGGGAGCGGGAGTGGGAAATGAGCAGTTCTTC
.,.,TRBV19,TRBJ2-1,CASRQPNNEQFF,TGTGCCAGCCGACAGCCAAACAATGAGCAGTTCTTC
.,.,TRBV5-1,TRBJ1-4,CASSLEPGMSEKLFF,TGCGCCAGCAGCTTGGAACCGGGAATGAGCGAAAAACTGTTTTTT
.,.,TRBV7-3,TRBJ2-3,CASSLTGADTQYF,TGTGCCAGCAGCTTAACTGGAGCAGATACGCAGTATTTT
.,TRBD1,TRBV7-9,TRBJ2-7,CASSSPSGTGAEQYF,TGTGCCAGCAGCTCACCAAGCGGGACAGGGGCCGAGCAGTACTTC
.,.,TRBV30,TRBJ1-1,CAWSVLRHWNTEAFF,TGTGCCTGGAGTGTTTTGAGACACTGGAACACTGAAGCTTTCTTT
.,TRBD2,TRBV27,TRBJ2-1,CASARRTLPTSEIRNEQFF,TGTGCCAGCGCCAGGAGAACTCTACCCACTAGCGAGATTAGAAATGAGCAGTTCTTC
.,.,TRBV9,TRBJ1-3,CASSVQGSSGNTIYF,TGTGCCAGCAGCGTACAGGGGAGCTCTGGAAACACCATATATTTT